One T cell receptor beta chain is described in this entry. The sample originates from a study of shared T cell receptors in the human thymus. Here immunoSEQ multiplex PCR was the method, and the copy in TCRdb shows in-frame clones only, minus some. Of about 660,000 clones in the sample, 70% to 90% were seen once. CDR3 length equals 20 residues. V lost 4 bases to trimming and J lost 0 bases; unmatched junction nucleotides: 18. Germline CDR1 reads SGHRS; CDR2 reads YFSETQ. The sample also formed part of further work on human thymus T cells. That paper states: The people who donated were healthy Finnish babies having corrective surgery for congenital heart defects. Thymic resections from corrective heart surgery supplied the tissue. Repertoires from thymus and blood appeared to show biased V and J gene usage. A high degree of thymic repertoire overlap among unrelated individuals was reported in related research.

The gene calls are TRBV5-1 and TRBJ2-2, with TRBD1 identical over 7 bases. This TCR was sampled from a boy under two years old with a congenital heart defect. Sequencing was carried out using thymocytes. This CDR3 reads CASSPSKRAPGQPNTGELFF. CDR3 DNA sequence: TGCGCCAGCAGCCCCTCGAAACGCGCCCCGGGACAGCCGAACACCGGGGAGCTGTTTTTT.